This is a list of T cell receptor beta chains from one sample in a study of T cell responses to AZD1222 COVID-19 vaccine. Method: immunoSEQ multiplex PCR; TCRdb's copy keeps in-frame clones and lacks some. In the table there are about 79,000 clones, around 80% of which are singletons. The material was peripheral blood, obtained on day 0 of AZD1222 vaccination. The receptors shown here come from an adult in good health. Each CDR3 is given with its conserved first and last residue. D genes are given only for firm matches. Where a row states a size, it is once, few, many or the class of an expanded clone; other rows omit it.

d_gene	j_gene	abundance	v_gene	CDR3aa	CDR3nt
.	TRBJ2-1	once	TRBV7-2	CASSFTGPHSYNEQFF	TGTGCCAGCAGCTTTACAGGGCCCCACTCCTACAATGAGCAGTTCTTC
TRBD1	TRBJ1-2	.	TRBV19	CASSGPGQAFYGYTF	TGTGCCAGTAGTGGGCCGGGACAGGCATTTTATGGCTACACCTTC
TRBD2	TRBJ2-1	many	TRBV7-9	CASSLAGETGEQFF	TGTGCCAGCAGCCTAGCGGGTGAAACGGGTGAGCAGTTCTTC
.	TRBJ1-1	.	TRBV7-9	CASSQRGPTEAFF	TGTGCCAGCAGCCAACGGGGGCCCACTGAAGCTTTCTTT
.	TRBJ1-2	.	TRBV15	CATSSKRSYGYTF	TGTGCCACCAGCAGTAAGCGATCGTATGGCTACACCTTC
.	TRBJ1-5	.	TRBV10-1	CASSEFSGQPQHF	TGCGCCAGCAGTGAGTTTTCGGGCCAGCCCCAGCATTTT
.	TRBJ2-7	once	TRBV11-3	CASSSLGRPYEQYF	TGTGCCAGCAGCTCACTGGGGCGACCCTACGAGCAGTACTTC
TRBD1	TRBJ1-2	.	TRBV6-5	CASSYSTGVSYGYTF	TGTGCCAGCAGTTACTCGACAGGGGTGAGCTATGGCTACACCTTC
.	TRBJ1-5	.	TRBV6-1	CASSEAGYQPQHF	TGTGCCAGCAGTGAAGCAGGGTATCAGCCCCAGCATTTT
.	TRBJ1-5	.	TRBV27	CASSFRGGAQHF	TGTGCCAGCAGTTTTCGGGGGGGGGCCCAGCATTTT
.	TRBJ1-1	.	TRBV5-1	CASSGGLRTTTEPEAFF	TGCGCCAGCAGCGGGGGGTTACGGACCACGACAGAACCTGAAGCTTTCTTT
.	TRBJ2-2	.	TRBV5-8	CASSLNAPLNTGELFF	TGTGCCAGCAGCTTGAATGCTCCTTTGAACACCGGGGAGCTGTTTTTT
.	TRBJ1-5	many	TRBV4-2	CASSQDPGAAQPQHF	TGTGCCAGCAGCCAAGATCCGGGGGCCGCTCAGCCCCAGCATTTT
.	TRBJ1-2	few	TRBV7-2	CASSLAYSYGYTF	TGTGCCAGCAGCTTAGCCTACAGCTATGGCTACACCTTC
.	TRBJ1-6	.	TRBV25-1	CASSETTQGSGSPLHF	TGTGCCAGCAGTGAAACTACTCAGGGTAGCGGTTCACCCCTCCACTTT
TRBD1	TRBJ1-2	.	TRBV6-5	CATSGGPADYTF	TGTGCCACTTCAGGGGGGCCGGCGGACTACACCTTC
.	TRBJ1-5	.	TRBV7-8	CASSLVRGVSNQPQHF	TGTGCCAGCAGCTTAGTGAGGGGAGTGAGCAATCAGCCCCAGCATTTT
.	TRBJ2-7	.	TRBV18	CASSPPGRTPYEQYF	TGTGCCAGCTCACCACCGGGAAGGACACCCTACGAGCAGTACTTC
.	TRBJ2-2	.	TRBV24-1	CATSDQSGELFF	TGTGCCACCAGTGATCAATCCGGGGAGCTGTTTTTT
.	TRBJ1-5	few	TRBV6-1	CASSVTGTSTYQPQHF	TGTGCCAGCAGTGTCACCGGGACAAGCACTTATCAGCCCCAGCATTTT
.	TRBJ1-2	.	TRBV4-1	CASSQVVLYGYTF	TGCGCCAGCAGCCAAGTTGTCCTCTATGGCTACACCTTC
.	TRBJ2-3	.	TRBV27	CASSSAWEATDTQYF	TGTGCCAGCAGTTCAGCATGGGAAGCCACAGATACGCAGTATTTT
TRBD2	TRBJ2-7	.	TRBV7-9	CASSLGTSGIYEQYF	TGTGCCAGCAGCTTAGGGACTAGCGGGATCTACGAGCAGTACTTC
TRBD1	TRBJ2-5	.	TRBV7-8	CASSHDRQGEETQYF	TGTGCCAGCAGCCACGACCGACAGGGCGAAGAGACCCAGTACTTC
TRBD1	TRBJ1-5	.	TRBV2	CASTAQGVSEPQHF	TGTGCCAGCACCGCTCAGGGGGTTTCGGAGCCCCAGCATTTT
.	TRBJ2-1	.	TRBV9	CASSVGRSPYNEQFF	TGTGCCAGCAGCGTAGGGCGATCTCCCTACAATGAGCAGTTCTTC
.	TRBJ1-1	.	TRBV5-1	CASSRSSMGDTEAFF	TGCGCCAGCAGCAGATCGTCGATGGGGGACACTGAAGCTTTCTTT
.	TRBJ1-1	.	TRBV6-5	CASSPVWGRDTEAFF	TGTGCCAGCAGCCCCGTTTGGGGGCGGGATACTGAAGCTTTCTTT
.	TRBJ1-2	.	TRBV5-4	CASSLGRDYGYTF	TGTGCCAGCAGCTTGGGGCGGGACTATGGCTACACCTTC
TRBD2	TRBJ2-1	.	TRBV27	CASTRNGLAGEQFF	TGTGCCAGCACGAGAAATGGACTAGCGGGAGAACAGTTCTTC
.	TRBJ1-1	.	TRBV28	CASPDNGGNTEAFF	TGTGCCAGCCCCGATAATGGTGGGAACACTGAAGCTTTCTTT
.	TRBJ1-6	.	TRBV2	CASRPGNSPLHF	TGTGCCAGCAGGCCGGGGAATTCACCCCTCCACTTT
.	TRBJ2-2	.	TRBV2	CASSEGETGELFF	TGTGCCAGCAGTGAAGGGGAGACCGGGGAGCTGTTTTTT
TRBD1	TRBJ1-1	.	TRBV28	CASTPEGTGANTEAFF	TGTGCCAGCACCCCAGAGGGGACAGGGGCCAACACTGAAGCTTTCTTT
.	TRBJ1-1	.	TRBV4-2	CASSGGLAAVTEAFF	TGTGCCAGCAGCGGGGGCCTGGCCGCGGTCACTGAAGCTTTCTTT
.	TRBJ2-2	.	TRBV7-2	CASSLIGTGELFF	TGTGCCAGCAGCTTAATCGGCACCGGGGAGCTGTTTTTT
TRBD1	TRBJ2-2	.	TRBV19	CASSGGQGAGTGELFF	TGTGCCAGTAGTGGGGGACAGGGGGCCGGCACCGGGGAGCTGTTTTTT
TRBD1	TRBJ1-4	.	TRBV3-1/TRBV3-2	CASSQGQVKEKLFF	TGTGCCAGCAGCCAGGGACAGGTTAAGGAAAAACTGTTTTTT
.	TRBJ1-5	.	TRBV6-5	CASRRDTSNQPQHF	TGTGCCAGCAGACGGGACACCAGCAATCAGCCCCAGCATTTT
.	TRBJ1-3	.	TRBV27	CASLIGGGNTIYF	TGTGCCAGTCTAATCGGGGGCGGAAACACCATATATTTT
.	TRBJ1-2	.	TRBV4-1	CASSQVTPPPNGYTF	TGCGCCAGCAGCCAAGTGACACCACCTCCCAATGGCTACACCTTC
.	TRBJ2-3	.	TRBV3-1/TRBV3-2	CASSQGPAGSPDTQYF	TGTGCCAGCAGCCAGGGACCTGCGGGGTCCCCAGATACGCAGTATTTT
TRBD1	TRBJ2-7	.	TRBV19	CASSAGTGGSYEQYF	TGTGCCAGTAGTGCAGGGACAGGGGGCTCCTACGAGCAGTACTTC
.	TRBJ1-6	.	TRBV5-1	CASSPSGGQNSPLHF	TGCGCCAGCAGCCCTAGCGGGGGGCAAAATTCACCCCTCCACTTT
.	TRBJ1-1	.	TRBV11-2	CASSLYSGRVTEAFF	TGTGCCAGCAGCTTATATTCAGGGAGGGTCACTGAAGCTTTCTTT
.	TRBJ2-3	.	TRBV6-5	CASRGDGTDTQYF	TGTGCCAGCAGGGGGGACGGCACAGATACGCAGTATTTT
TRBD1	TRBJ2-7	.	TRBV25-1	CASGDRVSYEQYF	TGTGCCAGCGGGGACAGGGTTTCCTACGAGCAGTACTTC
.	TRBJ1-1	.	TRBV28	CASSLPGYTEAFF	TGTGCCAGCAGTTTACCCGGGTACACTGAAGCTTTCTTT
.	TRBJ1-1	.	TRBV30	CAWSVLGMNTEAFF	TGTGCCTGGAGTGTACTGGGAATGAACACTGAAGCTTTCTTT
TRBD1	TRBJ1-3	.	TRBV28	CASSSSTGGLSGNTIYF	TGTGCCAGCAGTTCCTCGACAGGGGGCCTCTCTGGAAACACCATATATTTT
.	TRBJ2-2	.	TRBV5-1	CASSLVSGGDGELFF	TGCGCCAGCAGCTTGGTTAGCGGCGGGGACGGGGAGCTGTTTTTT
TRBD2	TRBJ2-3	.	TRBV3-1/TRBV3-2	CASSPIQRGGMDTQYF	TGTGCCAGCAGCCCAATTCAGCGGGGGGGCATGGATACGCAGTATTTT